Listed below are T cell receptor beta chains from one sample, sequenced in a study of CD8+CD57+ T cells in acquired aplastic anemia. MiXCR was run by TCRdb on the reads, yielding one entry per CDR3 protein. This sample has some 150,000 distinct CDR3 sequences; 70% to 75% occur once, and the top ten carry approximately 50%. Sequenced: sorted CD4+, CD8+, or CD8+CD57+ T cells (not recorded which) from PBMCs. These receptors all stem from a human donor with aplastic anemia. CDR3s include the opening cysteine and the closing phenylalanine or tryptophan. A D gene is named only where the DNA matches it firmly. A clone size is listed for some rows: how often the clone was seen (once, few, many), or a class if it is expanded.

>NA|NA|TRBV20-1|TRBJ2-3
CSARDSSDSDTQYF
TGCAGTGCTAGAGATAGCAGTGATTCAGATACGCAGTATTTT
>few|TRBD2|TRBV7-9|TRBJ2-5
CASSRSGAETQYF
TGTGCCAGCAGCCGTAGCGGGGCAGAGACCCAGTACTTC
>few|NA|TRBV6-5|TRBJ2-7
CASSSQVYEQYF
TGTGCCAGCAGTTCGCAGGTCTACGAGCAGTACTTC
>NA|TRBD2|TRBV7-9|TRBJ2-7
CASSRTLADEQYF
TGTGCCAGCAGCCGAACTCTAGCGGACGAGCAGTACTTC
>NA|NA|TRBV12-1|TRBJ2-1
CASSPRHYYNEQFF
TGTGCCAGCAGCCCCCGGCACTACTACAATGAGCAGTTCTTC
>many|TRBD2|TRBV6-1|TRBJ2-5
CASSELAGGKETQYF
TGTGCCAGCAGTGAACTAGCGGGAGGGAAAGAGACCCAGTACTTC
>NA|NA|TRBV7-2|TRBJ2-7
CASSETGSYEQYF
TGTGCCAGCAGTGAAACAGGGTCCTACGAGCAGTACTTC
>NA|NA|TRBV29-1|TRBJ2-7
CSVVAGSYEQYF
TGCAGCGTTGTTGCAGGTTCCTACGAGCAGTACTTC
>many|TRBD2|TRBV7-9|TRBJ2-7
CASSQTSGRIYGQYF
TGTGCCAGCAGCCAGACTAGCGGGAGAATCTACGGGCAGTACTTC
>few|NA|TRBV9|TRBJ2-1
CASLIAYHRADEQFF
TGCGCCAGCCTCATAGCCTATCACAGGGCCGATGAGCAGTTCTTC
>NA|NA|TRBV10-3|TRBJ1-6
CAISPVNNSPLHF
TGTGCCATCAGCCCCGTAAATAATTCACCCCTCCACTTT
>NA|NA|TRBV7-6|TRBJ2-3
CASSLGGDAQYF
TGTGCCAGCAGCTTAGGCGGAGATGCGCAGTATTTT
>few|NA|TRBV19|TRBJ2-5
CASSAYRDQYF
TGTGCCAGTAGCGCGTACAGGGACCAGTACTTC
>NA|NA|TRBV10-3|TRBJ2-3
CAIRGVDTQYF
TGTGCTATCAGGGGGGTAGATACGCAGTATTTT
>few|TRBD1|TRBV6-5|TRBJ1-6
CASKTGEGSPLHF
TGTGCCAGCAAAACAGGGGAGGGTTCACCCCTCCACTTT
>NA|NA|TRBV9|TRBJ2-5
CASSVDLQETQYF
TGTGCCAGCAGCGTAGACCTCCAAGAGACCCAGTACTTC
>NA|NA|TRBV7-6|TRBJ1-2
CASSSPTVHYGYTF
TGTGCCAGCAGTAGTCCGACAGTCCACTATGGCTACACCTTC
>once|NA|TRBV3-1|TRBJ1-1
CASSRGVTEAFF
TGTGCCAGCAGCCGAGGGGTCACTGAAGCTTTCTTT
>many|NA|TRBV20-1|TRBJ2-7
CSAREAEYEQYF
TGCAGTGCTAGAGAAGCCGAATACGAGCAGTACTTC
>NA|NA|TRBV9|TRBJ1-2
CASSVGPQLYGYTF
TGTGCCAGCAGCGTAGGACCGCAACTCTATGGCTACACCTTC
>few|NA|TRBV29-1|TRBJ1-3
CSASQASGNTIYF
TGCAGCGCCTCACAGGCATCTGGAAACACCATATATTTT
>once|NA|TRBV7-8|TRBJ1-1
CASSFHQGRDTEAFF
TGTGCCAGCAGCTTTCACCAGGGCCGAGACACTGAAGCTTTCTTT
>NA|NA|TRBV7-2|TRBJ1-2
CASSRSSGGGNYGYTF
TGTGCCAGCAGCCGGTCCTCGGGGGGGGGAAACTATGGCTACACCTTC
>NA|NA|TRBV15|TRBJ2-7
CATSGDMGREQYF
TGTGCCACCAGCGGTGACATGGGGAGGGAGCAGTACTTC
>few|TRBD2|TRBV7-2|TRBJ2-1
CASSFGAGGLDEQFF
TGTGCCAGCAGCTTCGGGGCGGGGGGACTCGATGAGCAGTTCTTC
>NA|NA|TRBV20-1|TRBJ2-5
CSARTHQQETQYF
TGCAGTGCTAGAACGCATCAACAAGAGACCCAGTACTTC
>NA|TRBD1|TRBV20-1|TRBJ1-4
CSASGQGATNEELFF
TGCAGTGCTAGTGGACAGGGGGCAACTAATGAAGAACTGTTTTTT
>NA|TRBD1|TRBV7-8|TRBJ1-1
CASSYTRQGENTEAFF
TGTGCCAGCAGTTACACCCGACAGGGCGAGAACACTGAAGCTTTCTTT
>many|NA|TRBV4-2|TRBJ2-5
CASSQVEGATETQYF
TGTGCCAGCAGCCAAGTTGAGGGTGCCACAGAGACCCAGTACTTC
>NA|NA|TRBV20-1|TRBJ1-1
CSARDILNTEAFF
TGCAGTGCTAGAGACATCTTGAACACTGAAGCTTTCTTT
>once|NA|TRBV6-4|TRBJ1-6
CAGRKSYNSPLHF
TGTGCCGGCCGGAAGTCCTATAATTCACCCCTCCACTTT
>NA|NA|TRBV11-3|TRBJ1-2
CASSLSKQGLVGYTF
TGTGCCAGCAGCTTATCCAAGCAGGGACTCGTTGGCTACACCTTC